The text below deals with one T cell receptor (beta chain). Its specificity is unknown. Sequenced by immunoSEQ multiplex PCR; TCRdb stores in-frame clones only, minus some. The sample yields tens of thousands of clones, 90% to 95% seen once. This specimen comes from a study of graft-versus-host responses after intestinal transplantation. This clonotype was sampled from a human donor who was the organ donor for an intestinal transplant. The sample here was unstimulated CD8+ T cells sorted from spleen or lymph node cells, taken before transplant.

CDR3 in DNA: TGTGCCAGCAGCAATGAGAGGGGACAGCCGTACCAAGAGACCCAGTACTTC. Amino acids: CASSNERGQPYQETQYF. V is TRBV21-1 and J is TRBJ2-5; TRBD1 was called by the table and not checked on the DNA. TRBV21-1 counts as a pseudogene. The CDR3 is 17 residues long.